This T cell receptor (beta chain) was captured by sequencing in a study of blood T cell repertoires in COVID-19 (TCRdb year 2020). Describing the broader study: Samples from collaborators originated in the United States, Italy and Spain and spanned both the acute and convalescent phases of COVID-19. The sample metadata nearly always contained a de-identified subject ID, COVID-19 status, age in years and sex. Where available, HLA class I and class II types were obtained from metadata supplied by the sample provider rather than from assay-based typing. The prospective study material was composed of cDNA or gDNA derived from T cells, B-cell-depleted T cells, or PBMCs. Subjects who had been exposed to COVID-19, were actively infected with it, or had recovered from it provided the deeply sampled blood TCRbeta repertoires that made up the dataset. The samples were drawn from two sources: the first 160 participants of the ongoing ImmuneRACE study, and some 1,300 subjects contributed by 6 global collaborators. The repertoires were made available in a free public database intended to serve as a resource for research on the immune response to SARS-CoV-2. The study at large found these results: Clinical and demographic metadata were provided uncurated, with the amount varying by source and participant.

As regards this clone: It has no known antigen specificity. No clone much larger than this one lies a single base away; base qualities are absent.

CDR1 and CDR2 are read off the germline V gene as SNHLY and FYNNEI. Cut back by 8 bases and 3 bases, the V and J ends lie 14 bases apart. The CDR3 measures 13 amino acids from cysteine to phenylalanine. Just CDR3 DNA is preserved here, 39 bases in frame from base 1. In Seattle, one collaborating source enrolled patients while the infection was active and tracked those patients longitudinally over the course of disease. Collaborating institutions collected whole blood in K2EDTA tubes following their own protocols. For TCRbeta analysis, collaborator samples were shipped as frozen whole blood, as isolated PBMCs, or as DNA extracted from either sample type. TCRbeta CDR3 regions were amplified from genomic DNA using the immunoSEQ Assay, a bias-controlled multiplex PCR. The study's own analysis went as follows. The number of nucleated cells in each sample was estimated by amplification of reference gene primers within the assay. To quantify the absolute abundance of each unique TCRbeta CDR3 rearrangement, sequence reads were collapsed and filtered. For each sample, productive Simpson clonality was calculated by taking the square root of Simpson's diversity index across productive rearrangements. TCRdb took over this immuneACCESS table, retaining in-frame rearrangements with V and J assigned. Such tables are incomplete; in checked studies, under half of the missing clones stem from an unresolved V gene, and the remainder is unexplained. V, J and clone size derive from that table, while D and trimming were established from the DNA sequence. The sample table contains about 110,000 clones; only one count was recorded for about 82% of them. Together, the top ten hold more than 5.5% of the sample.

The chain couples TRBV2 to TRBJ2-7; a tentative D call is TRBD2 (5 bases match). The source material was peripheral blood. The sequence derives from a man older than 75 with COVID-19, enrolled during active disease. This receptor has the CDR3 CASSRGLNYEQYF. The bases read TGTGCCAGCTCTCGGGGATTGAACTACGAGCAGTACTTC.